This TCR beta chain was recovered during a study of cytomegalovirus exposure and HLA in healthy donors. The data were produced by immunoSEQ multiplex PCR, yet TCRdb's version contains in-frame clones alone and is incomplete. The data hold 160,000 or so clones, with approximately 90% observed a single time. The CDR3 runs 16 residues. Losses at the gene ends were 3 bases for V and 4 bases for J; bases not matched to a gene: 9. Germline V gene data show CDR1 as KGHSH and CDR2 as LQKENI. The study's findings and limits: Generally TCR sequences proved uncommon, though certain public TCRs appeared in numerous donors. Reported results showed that the classifier diagnosed cytomegalovirus status with high specificity and sensitivity. According to a subsequent analysis, TCR clusters from the first cohort were inclined to appear together in the roughly 110 validation repertoires. Over 150 TCR beta chains were listed as cytomegalovirus-associated.

This clone was seen a single time. The antigen is not known. V is TRBV18 and J is TRBJ1-3, with 7 nucleotides matching TRBD1. The clonotype comes from a young man in good health and CMV-seronegative. The sample consisted of PBMCs. The CDR3 loop reads CASSPGRGRGGNTIYF. The CDR3 DNA follows: TGTGCCAGCTCACCCGGAAGGGGGCGCGGAGGAAACACCATATATTTT.